This TCR beta chain was identified during a study of cytomegalovirus exposure and HLA in healthy donors. The PCR made use of 60 Vbeta and 13 Jbeta primers. Measured with immunoSEQ multiplex PCR; TCRdb has only the in-frame clones, and not every one. Of fewer than 250,000 clones listed, 75% to 90% are singletons. In regard to this clone: The target antigen is unknown.

Participants comprised healthy donors of bone marrow. The CDR3 sequence is 16 residues long. The germline V gene encodes CDR1 SGHVS and CDR2 FQNEAQ. V was cut by 1 base and J by 5 bases, with 15 bases left in between. Study-wide results and limits: The records held CMV serostatus as the only immune exposure information. Per a later analysis, HLA-associated TCR beta chains showed more clonal expansion than other, equally common TCR beta chains. What a later analysis reportedly showed was that an Asian-associated ancestry cluster had fewer N-insertions than the approximately 700-donor mean.

This clonotype was sampled from a boy younger than 10 in good health and CMV-seronegative. The sequenced sample consisted of PBMCs. The V and J genes are TRBV7-8 and TRBJ2-1; D perhaps matches TRBD2 (5 bases). In DNA form, the CDR3 reads TGTGCCAGCAGCTTAGGAGTTGGGAGAGGGCACAATGAGCAGTTCTTC. It specifies CASSLGVGRGHNEQFF.